These T cell receptor beta chains were read from a single sample in a study of T cell responses to AZD1222 COVID-19 vaccine. Profiling relied on immunoSEQ multiplex PCR, and the TCRdb table lists in-frame clones only, not all of them. The sample contains 140,000 to 150,000 clones, 80% to 85% of which appear only once. Source: peripheral blood, taken on day 0 of MenACWY control vaccination. The receptors shown here come from an adult in good health. Both conserved end residues are part of each CDR3. The D gene is left open where the match is weak. Clone sizes are given selectively: once, few, many, or a class where the clone is expanded.

CASSYSRGYEQYF	TGTGCCAGCAGTTACTCCCGCGGCTACGAGCAGTACTTC	TRBJ2-7	TRBV6-5	.	.
CASSPRGGDREGSPLHF	TGTGCCAGCAGCCCCAGGGGGGGGGACAGGGAGGGTTCACCCCTCCACTTT	TRBJ1-6	TRBV7-2	.	TRBD1
CASSLTSSDTQYF	TGCGCCAGCAGCTTGACTAGCTCTGATACGCAGTATTTT	TRBJ2-3	TRBV5-1	.	.
CASSVPGSKRTEAFF	TGTGCCAGCAGCGTTCCTGGGTCCAAGAGGACTGAAGCTTTCTTT	TRBJ1-1	TRBV11-2	.	.
CAWGDRTNSPLHF	TGTGCCTGGGGGGACAGGACTAATTCACCCCTCCACTTT	TRBJ1-6	TRBV30	.	TRBD1
CSASSTGTRDGYTF	TGCAGTGCTAGTAGTACAGGGACTAGGGATGGCTACACCTTC	TRBJ1-2	TRBV20-1	.	.
CASSLGGAEAFF	TGTGCCAGCAGTTTAGGGGGGGCGGAAGCTTTCTTT	TRBJ1-1	TRBV28	.	.
CASGLSGETQYF	TGTGCCAGCGGACTATCCGGGGAGACCCAGTACTTC	TRBJ2-5	TRBV2	.	.
CASSLGPSGGNEQFF	TGTGCCAGCAGCTTGGGACCCAGCGGGGGCAATGAGCAGTTCTTC	TRBJ2-1	TRBV5-4	.	TRBD2
CASSQEGARVEQFF	TGTGCCAGCAGCCAAGAGGGTGCGAGGGTTGAGCAGTTCTTC	TRBJ2-1	TRBV3-1/TRBV3-2	.	.
CAITRGGKDYGYTF	TGTGCCATCACCAGAGGGGGTAAGGACTATGGCTACACCTTC	TRBJ1-2	TRBV10-3	.	.
CASSHQGFYNSPLHF	TGTGCCAGTAGCCACCAGGGTTTTTATAATTCACCCCTCCACTTT	TRBJ1-6	TRBV19	.	.
CASSLGWGYTF	TGTGCCAGCAGTTTAGGTTGGGGCTACACCTTC	TRBJ1-2	TRBV12-3/TRBV12-4	.	.
CASSFPRTAYDSPLHF	TGTGCCAGCAGTTTTCCCAGGACAGCCTACGATTCACCCCTCCACTTT	TRBJ1-6	TRBV28	.	.
CASSQEDVSYNEQFF	TGCGCCAGCAGCCAAGAGGACGTCTCCTACAATGAGCAGTTCTTC	TRBJ2-1	TRBV4-1	many	.
CASSLETGRETQYF	TGTGCCAGCAGCTTAGAGACAGGGCGAGAGACCCAGTACTTC	TRBJ2-5	TRBV11-1	few	TRBD1
CASSRGEEQPQHF	TGTGCCAGCAGCCGCGGGGAGGAACAGCCCCAGCATTTT	TRBJ1-5	TRBV5-4	.	.
CASSSGRGEAFF	TGTGCCAGCAGCTCGGGCCGAGGGGAAGCTTTCTTT	TRBJ1-1	TRBV5-6	.	.
CSEGDGDSNQPQHF	TGCAGCGAGGGGGACGGGGATAGCAATCAGCCCCAGCATTTT	TRBJ1-5	TRBV29-1	.	.
CASSLEPPSNTIYF	TGTGCCAGCAGTCTAGAGCCCCCATCTAACACCATATATTTT	TRBJ1-3	TRBV2	.	.
CASSLQGISDTQYF	TGTGCCAGCAGTTTACAGGGCATAAGCGATACGCAGTATTTT	TRBJ2-3	TRBV28	few	.
CASSFGDSNTEAFF	TGTGCCAGCAGTTTTGGGGACAGCAACACTGAAGCTTTCTTT	TRBJ1-1	TRBV28	.	TRBD1
CASSATLYSNQPQHF	TGTGCCAGCAGCGCAACACTTTATAGCAATCAGCCCCAGCATTTT	TRBJ1-5	TRBV27	.	.
CASSVGLAGTGELFF	TGTGCCAGCAGCGTAGGACTAGCGGGGACCGGGGAGCTGTTTTTT	TRBJ2-2	TRBV9	.	TRBD2
CASSSDRGSTGELFF	TGCGCCAGCAGCTCCGACAGGGGTAGCACCGGGGAGCTGTTTTTT	TRBJ2-2	TRBV5-1	.	TRBD1
CAIRIGMNTEAFF	TGTGCCATCAGGATAGGTATGAACACTGAAGCTTTCTTT	TRBJ1-1	TRBV10-3	.	.
CASSPGQSGNTIYF	TGTGCCAGCAGCCCAGGACAGTCTGGAAACACCATATATTTT	TRBJ1-3	TRBV7-8	.	.
CASSPGTVYWKLFF	TGTGCCAGCAGTCCCGGGACAGTCTATTGGAAACTGTTTTTT	TRBJ1-4	TRBV28	.	TRBD1
CASSLVWSGVSPLHF	TGCGCCAGCAGCTTGGTGTGGTCAGGGGTGTCACCCCTCCACTTT	TRBJ1-6	TRBV5-1	few	.